These 32 T cell receptor beta chains originate from one sample sequenced in a study of glioma-infiltrating T cells after dendritic cell vaccination. Generated by immunoSEQ multiplex PCR, the TCRdb table keeps only in-frame clones and is missing some. The table records roughly 52,000 clones, over 75% of them present only once. The sample here was blood, taken before dendritic cell vaccination. These receptors were obtained from a human donor with glioblastoma.

This clone was seen a single time. The rearrangement joins TRBV7-2 to TRBJ1-2, with D possibly matching TRBD1 (6 bases). Germline V gene data show CDR1 as SGHTA and CDR2 as FQGNSA. The CDR3 loop spans 13 amino acids. Trimming cost V 5 bases and J 3 bases, with 10 bases left between them. The DNA of the CDR3 is TGTGCCAGCAGCCCCGAGGGGGACTATGGCTACACCTTC. Protein: CASSPEGDYGYTF.

This chain uses TRBV5-1 with TRBJ1-5; 7 bases fit TRBD1. CDR1 is SGHRS, CDR2 YFSETQ, per germline. V shed 5 bases, J shed 2 bases, and the junction held 7 bases outside the gene matches. This CDR3 spans 15 amino acids. Here the CDR3 reads CASSPGGRGNQPQHF. CDR3 nucleotides: TGCGCCAGCAGTCCAGGGGGGCGAGGCAATCAGCCCCAGCATTTT.

Only one count was recorded for this clone. The gene calls are TRBV12-5 and TRBJ1-5; 9 bases map to TRBD1. The germline gives CDR1 LGHNT, CDR2 FRNRAP. The length of the CDR3 is 18 residues. V lost 7 bases to trimming and J lost 0 bases; unmatched junction nucleotides: 13. This CDR3 is CASVPGQGLTNSNQPQHF. CDR3 coding DNA: TGTGCTAGTGTCCCCGGACAGGGGTTGACGAATAGCAATCAGCCCCAGCATTTT.

This clone came up once. This chain connects TRBV7-8 to TRBJ1-4; tentative D call: TRBD1 (6 bases). V was cut by 5 bases and J by 1 base, with 14 bases left in between. Germline V gene lookup returns CDR1 SGHVS and CDR2 FQNEAQ. The CDR3 contains 16 residues. CDR3 region: CASSLRPQGTNEKLFF. In DNA, the CDR3 is TGTGCCAGCAGCCTCAGGCCACAGGGAACTAATGAAAAACTGTTTTTT.

The gene calls are TRBV4-3 and TRBJ1-1; no definite D call. Trimming left V 4 bases short and J 10 bases short, with 19 bases between. The germline gives CDR1 LGHNA, CDR2 YSLEER. The CDR3 runs to 14 residues. The CDR3 region has the DNA TGCGCCAGCAGCCCCTCCTACTCTGGGGAGGGAGCTTTCTTT. Protein product: CASSPSYSGEGAFF.

The chain uses TRBV28 and TRBJ1-1, with D possibly TRBD1 on 6 matching bases. This CDR3 is built from 13 residues. From germline, CDR1 is MDHEN and CDR2 SYDVKM. Trimming stripped 6 bases from V and 0 bases from J, with 8 bases between. CDR3 protein: CASRQGMNTEAFF. The CDR3 region has the DNA TGTGCCAGCAGACAGGGAATGAACACTGAAGCTTTCTTT.

The gene calls are TRBV4-3 and TRBJ2-6, with unresolved D. Trimming removed 0 bases from V and 1 base from J, with 4 bases in between. CDR3 length equals 15 residues. Germline loops: CDR1 LGHNA, CDR2 YSLEER. This chain's CDR3 is CASSQDTSGANVLTF. The CDR3 region has the DNA TGCGCCAGCAGCCAAGACACTTCTGGGGCCAACGTCCTGACTTTC.

The chain is built from TRBV27 and TRBJ2-7, with TRBD1 identical over 9 bases. V lost 3 bases and J lost 6; bases outside the gene matches: 6. Looked up from germline, CDR1 is MNHEY and CDR2 is SMNVEV (reference sequence). This CDR3 region has 14 residues. The CDR3 protein is CASSFKRTGVEQYF. CDR3 in DNA: TGTGCCAGCAGTTTCAAACGGACAGGGGTCGAGCAGTACTTC.

V and J are TRBV6-1 and TRBJ1-5; no reliable D call. This CDR3 contains 15 residues. Per the germline V gene, CDR1 is MNHNS and CDR2 is SASEGT. Trimming cost V 2 bases and J 2 bases, with 10 bases left between them. The DNA for the CDR3 is TGTGCCAGCAGTGAACGTGGTCGGGGCAATCAGCCCCAGCATTTT. It specifies CASSERGRGNQPQHF.

The CDR3 reads CASSPRTGGGTEAFF. CDR3 in DNA: TGTGCCAGCAGCCCACGCACAGGGGGCGGCACTGAAGCTTTCTTT. This sequence joins TRBV11-1 and TRBJ1-1, with 9 bases that match TRBD1. CDR3 length: 15 amino acids. Trimming took 5 bases from V and 4 from J; bases not matched to a gene: 8. Germline V CDR1 and CDR2: SGHAT, FQDESV (reference sequence).

This clone was detected a few times. The chain employs TRBV9 and TRBJ1-3, with 8 bases lining up with TRBD1. Trimming removed 3 bases from V and 3 bases from J; junction bases left unmatched: 8. CDR3 length equals 16 residues. Germline CDR1 is SGDLS and CDR2 is YYNGEE. In DNA form, the CDR3 reads TGTGCCAGCAGCGCTGCCGACAGGGGTATTGGAAACACCATATATTTT. Protein product: CASSAADRGIGNTIYF.

J is TRBJ2-7 and V is TRBV6-1; 12 nucleotides match TRBD2. Germline V gives CDR1 MNHNS, CDR2 SASEGT. Losses at the gene ends were 4 bases for V and 7 bases for J; bases not matched to a gene: 11. The CDR3 runs 16 residues. The CDR3 is CASSGGRLAGVGEQYF. CDR3 sequence (DNA): TGTGCCAGCAGTGGGGGTAGACTAGCGGGAGTGGGTGAGCAGTACTTC.

Here the CDR3 reads CASSLGLGQETQYF. As DNA, the CDR3 is TGTGCCAGCAGCTTAGGACTAGGACAAGAGACCCAGTACTTC. This rearrangement joins TRBV7-3 to TRBJ2-5; the match to TRBD2 covers 7 bases. Per germline, CDR1 SGHTA and CDR2 FQGTGA. Trimming took 2 bases from V and 2 from J; bases not matched to a gene: 2. This CDR3 contains 14 residues.

The rearrangement joins TRBV29-1 to TRBJ2-4; D is perhaps TRBD1 (6 bases). V was trimmed by 3 bases and J by 0 bases, leaving 15 bases between them. Looked up from germline, CDR1 is SQVTM and CDR2 is ANQGSEA. The CDR3 is 16 amino acids. The CDR3 protein is CSVDGAGAGAKNIQYF. The CDR3 coding sequence is TGCAGCGTTGATGGGGCAGGGGCGGGAGCCAAAAACATTCAGTACTTC. The full variable domain, rest sourced from reference TRBV29-1 and TRBJ2-4, is SAVISQKPSRDICQRGTSLTIQCQVDSQVTMMFWYRQQPGQSLTLIATANQGSEATYESGFVIDKFPISRPNLTFSTLTVSNMSPEDSSIYLCSVDGAGAGAKNIQYFGAGTRLSVL.

The chain's CDR3 is CASSEAGGQPQHF. The CDR3 nucleotides are TGTGCCAGCAGTGAAGCGGGGGGGCAGCCCCAGCATTTT. The chain is built from TRBV6-1 and TRBJ1-5, with D maybe TRBD1 (5 bases). The germline V gene encodes CDR1 MNHNS and CDR2 SASEGT. The CDR3 totals 13 residues. V lost 0 bases and J 7 bases, leaving 7 bases between the germline ends.

This chain connects TRBV30 to TRBJ1-4; 9 nucleotides match TRBD1. The CDR3 has 15 amino acids. Germline-derived CDR1 and CDR2 are GTSNPN and SVGIG (reference sequence). The V gene end was trimmed by 1 base and the J gene end by 8 bases; junction bases not matched to a gene: 8. CDR3 sequence reads: CAWSGGQGRSEKLFF. CDR3 sequence (DNA): TGTGCCTGGAGTGGAGGACAGGGGAGGAGCGAAAAACTGTTTTTT.

This clone was seen only a few times. The V call is TRBV19, the J call TRBJ1-1, with 9 nucleotides matching TRBD1. V shed 8 bases and J 7 bases; nucleotides not matched to a gene: 8. Germline CDR1 LNHDA, CDR2 SQIVND (reference sequence). The CDR3 extends over 13 amino acids. CDR3 residues: CASHRGRDSEAFF. CDR3 DNA sequence: TGTGCCAGTCACAGGGGGCGAGACAGTGAAGCTTTCTTT.

V gene TRBV7-9 combines with J gene TRBJ2-5; tentative D call: TRBD1 (6 bases). TRBJ2-7 explains the end of the DNA better; the J call may be wrong. CDR3 size: 15 residues. CDR1 and CDR2 from the germline V gene are SEHNR and FQNEAQ (reference sequence). The CDR3 nucleotides read TGTGCCAGCAGCTTTCTCCAGGGGACGAGGAACGAGCAGTACTTC. Translating it yields CASSFLQGTRNEQYF.

This rearrangement joins TRBV19 to TRBJ2-7; the match to TRBD1 covers 9 bases. Unmatched junction bases numbered 8, after V lost 10 bases and J lost 4 bases. The CDR3 totals 13 residues. Germline-derived CDR1 and CDR2 are LNHDA and SQIVND (reference sequence). The CDR3 DNA reads as TGTGCCACCTCCCGAGGGACAGGGTACGAGCAGTACTTC. Protein sequence: CATSRGTGYEQYF.

The V call is TRBV19, the J call TRBJ1-5; TRBD1 might be the D (5 bases). V lost 1 base and J 1 base, leaving 8 bases between the germline ends. The CDR3 length is 15 residues. The V gene's germline CDR1 is LNHDA and CDR2 SQIVND (reference sequence). The CDR3 DNA reads TGTGCCAGTAGTATAGTGCCAGGGAGCAATCAGCCCCAGCATTTT. Translation: CASSIVPGSNQPQHF.

A single count supports this clone. This chain uses TRBV6-1 with TRBJ2-7, with 7 bases identical to TRBD1. J gave up 2 bases and V 2 bases, and 6 bases lay outside the gene matches. Germline CDR1 reads MNHNS; CDR2 reads SASEGT. CDR3 length equals 15 residues. The CDR3 bases are TGTGCCAGCAGTGAACTCCCGGGACAGACCTACGAGCAGTACTTC. The encoded protein is CASSELPGQTYEQYF.

In this sample, this clone turned up once. V and J are TRBV11-3 and TRBJ2-5, with D unclear. CDR1 and CDR2 (germline): SGHNT, YENEEA. The V end lost 2 bases, the J end lost 7 bases, and 11 bases lay between the germline ends. This CDR3 contains 13 residues. CDR3 DNA: TGTGCCAGCAGCTTAATCGGTTCGGGGACCCAGTACTTC. Translated, it gives CASSLIGSGTQYF.

The rearrangement links TRBV30 to TRBJ2-1; possible D gene TRBD2, 5 bases. CDR1 is GTSNPN and CDR2 is SVGIG in the germline V gene (reference sequence). This CDR3 comprises 14 residues. V was cut by 3 bases and J by 0 bases, with 9 bases left in between. This CDR3 is CAWSPSSSYNEQFF. The CDR3 DNA is TGTGCCTGGAGCCCTAGCAGCTCCTACAATGAGCAGTTCTTC.

The J gene is TRBJ2-5, the V gene TRBV19, with TRBD1 as a possible D gene (6 bases). The J call may be mistaken, given a closer DNA end match to TRBJ2-7. The CDR3 is 15 amino acids. Germline CDR1 is LNHDA and CDR2 is SQIVND (reference sequence). CDR3 nucleotide sequence: TGTGCCAGTAGTATAGGAGGGACACCCGAGGGCGAGCAGTACTTC. It encodes CASSIGGTPEGEQYF.

V is TRBV2 and J is TRBJ2-2, with TRBD2 matching over 11 bases. This CDR3 comprises 16 residues. The junction had 5 bases not matched to a gene; V was cut back by 5 bases and J by 3 bases. Germline CDR1 SNHLY, CDR2 FYNNEI. The CDR3 bases are TGTGCCAGCAGTACCTTAGCGGGGGGGTACACCGGGGAGCTGTTTTTT. It is translated as CASSTLAGGYTGELFF.

The V call is TRBV2, the J call TRBJ2-7; 8 positions match TRBD2. The CDR3 loop spans 14 amino acids. CDR1 and CDR2 from the germline V gene are SNHLY and FYNNEI. Trimming cost V 5 bases and J 6 bases; bases outside gene matches: 9. This CDR3 is CASSHRDGGVEQYF. CDR3 nucleotide sequence: TGTGCCAGCAGTCACCGGGACGGGGGGGTCGAGCAGTACTTC.

V gene TRBV18 combines with J gene TRBJ1-4; D is possibly TRBD1 (5 bases). Trimming removed 3 bases at V and 5 bases at J, with 13 bases between. Germline loops: CDR1 KGHSH, CDR2 LQKENI. This CDR3 has 15 residues. The DNA for the CDR3 is TGTGCCAGCTCACCCCAGGGATTGGGAAATGAAAAACTGTTTTTT. It specifies CASSPQGLGNEKLFF.

The chain has TRBV7-2 and TRBJ1-1; 11 positions match TRBD1. The CDR3 is made up of 16 amino acids. J lost 6 bases, V lost 1 base, and 7 bases had no gene match. Germline V gives CDR1 SGHTA, CDR2 FQGNSA. The CDR3 nucleotides read TGTGCCAGCAGCTTAGATAGGACAGGGGGCCGGGCTGAAGCTTTCTTT. It encodes CASSLDRTGGRAEAFF.

The chain couples TRBV7-6 to TRBJ1-6, with 7 bases identical to TRBD1. The length of the CDR3 is 16 residues. Trimming at V came to 1 base and at J to 5 bases, leaving 5 bases not matched to a gene. Germline V gene sequence: CDR1 SGHVS, CDR2 FNYEAQ. CDR3 coding DNA: TGTGCCAGCAGCTTAGAAGGGACAGCTAATAATTCACCCCTCCACTTT. It translates to CASSLEGTANNSPLHF.

This chain connects TRBV5-4 to TRBJ1-3; TRBD1 matches at 11 bases. The germline gives CDR1 SGHNT, CDR2 YYREEE (reference sequence). The CDR3 totals 17 residues. Losses at the gene ends were 2 bases for V and 2 bases for J; bases not matched to a gene: 6. The CDR3, as DNA: TGTGCCAGCAGCTTAGGGACAGGGGGTAATCCTGGAAACACCATATATTTT. Its translation: CASSLGTGGNPGNTIYF.

The rearrangement joins TRBV6-1 to TRBJ1-1, with D maybe TRBD1 (5 bases). Germline loops: CDR1 MNHNS, CDR2 SASEGT. This CDR3 is built from 13 residues. Between the trimmed V and J ends, which lost 3 bases and 10 bases, there was a span of 15 bases. The CDR3 reads CASSELEGLGAFF. CDR3 sequence (DNA): TGTGCCAGCAGTGAGTTGGAGGGACTAGGAGCTTTCTTT.

The rearrangement joins TRBV7-3 to TRBJ2-1; the match to TRBD2 covers 11 bases. CDR3 size: 15 residues. Per germline, CDR1 SGHTA and CDR2 FQGTGA. J was trimmed by 8 bases and V by 1 base; bases with no gene match: 4. The CDR3 sequence is CASSLNSGRDHEQFF. CDR3 DNA: TGTGCCAGCAGCTTAAATAGCGGGAGGGATCATGAGCAGTTCTTC.